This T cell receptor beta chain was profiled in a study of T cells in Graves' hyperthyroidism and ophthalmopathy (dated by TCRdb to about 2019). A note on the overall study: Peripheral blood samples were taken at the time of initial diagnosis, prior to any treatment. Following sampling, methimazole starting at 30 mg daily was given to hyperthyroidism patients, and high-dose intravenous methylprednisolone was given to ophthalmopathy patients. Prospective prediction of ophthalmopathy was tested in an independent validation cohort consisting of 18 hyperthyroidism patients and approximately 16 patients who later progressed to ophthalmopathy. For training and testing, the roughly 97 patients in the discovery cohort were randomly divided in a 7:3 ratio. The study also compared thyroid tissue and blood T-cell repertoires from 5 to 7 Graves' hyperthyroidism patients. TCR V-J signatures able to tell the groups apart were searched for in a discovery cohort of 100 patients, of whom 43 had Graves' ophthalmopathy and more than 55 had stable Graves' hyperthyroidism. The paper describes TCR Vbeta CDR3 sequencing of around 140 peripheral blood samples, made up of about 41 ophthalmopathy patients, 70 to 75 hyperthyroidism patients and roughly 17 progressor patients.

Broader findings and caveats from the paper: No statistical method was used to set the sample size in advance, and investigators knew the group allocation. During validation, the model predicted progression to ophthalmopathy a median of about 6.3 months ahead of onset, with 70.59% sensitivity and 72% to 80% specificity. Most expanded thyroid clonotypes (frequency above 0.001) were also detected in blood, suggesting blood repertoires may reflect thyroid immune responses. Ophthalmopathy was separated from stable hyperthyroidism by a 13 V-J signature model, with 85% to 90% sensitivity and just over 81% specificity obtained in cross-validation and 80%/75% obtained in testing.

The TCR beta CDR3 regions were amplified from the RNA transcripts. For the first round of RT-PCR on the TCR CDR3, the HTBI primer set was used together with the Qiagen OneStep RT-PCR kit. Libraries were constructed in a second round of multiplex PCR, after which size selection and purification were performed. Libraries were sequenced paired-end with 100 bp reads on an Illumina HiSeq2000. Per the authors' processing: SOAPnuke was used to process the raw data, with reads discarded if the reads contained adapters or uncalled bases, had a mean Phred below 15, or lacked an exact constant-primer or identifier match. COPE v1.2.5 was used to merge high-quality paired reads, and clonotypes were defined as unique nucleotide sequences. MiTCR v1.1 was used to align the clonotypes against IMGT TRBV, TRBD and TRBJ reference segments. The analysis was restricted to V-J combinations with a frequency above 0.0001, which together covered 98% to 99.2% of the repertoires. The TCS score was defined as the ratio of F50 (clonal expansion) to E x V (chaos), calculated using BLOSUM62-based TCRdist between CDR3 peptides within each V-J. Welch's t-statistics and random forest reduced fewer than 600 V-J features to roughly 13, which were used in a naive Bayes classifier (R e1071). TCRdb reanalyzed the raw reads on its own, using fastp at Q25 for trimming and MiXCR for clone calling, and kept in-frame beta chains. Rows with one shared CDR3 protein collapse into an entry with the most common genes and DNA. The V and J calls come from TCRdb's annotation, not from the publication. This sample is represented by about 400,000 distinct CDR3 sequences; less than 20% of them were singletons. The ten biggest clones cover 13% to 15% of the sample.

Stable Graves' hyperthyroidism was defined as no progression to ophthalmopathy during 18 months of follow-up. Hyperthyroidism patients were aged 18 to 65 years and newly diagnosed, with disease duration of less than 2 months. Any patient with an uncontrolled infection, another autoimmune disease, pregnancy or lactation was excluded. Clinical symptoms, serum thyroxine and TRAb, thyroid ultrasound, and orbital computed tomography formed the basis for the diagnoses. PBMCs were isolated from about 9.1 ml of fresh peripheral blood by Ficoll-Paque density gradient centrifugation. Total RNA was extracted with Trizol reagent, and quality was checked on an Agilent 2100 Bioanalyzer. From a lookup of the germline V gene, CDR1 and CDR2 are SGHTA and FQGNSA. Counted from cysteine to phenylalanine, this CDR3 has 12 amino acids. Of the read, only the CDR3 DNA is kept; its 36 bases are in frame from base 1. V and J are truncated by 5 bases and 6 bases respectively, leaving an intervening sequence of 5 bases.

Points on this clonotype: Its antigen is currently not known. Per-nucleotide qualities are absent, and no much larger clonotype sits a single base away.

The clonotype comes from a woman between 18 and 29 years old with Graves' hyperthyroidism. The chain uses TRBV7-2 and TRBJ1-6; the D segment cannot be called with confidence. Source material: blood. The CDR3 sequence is CASSPSNSPLHF. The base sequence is TGTGCCAGCAGCCCTAGTAATTCACCCCTCCACTTT.